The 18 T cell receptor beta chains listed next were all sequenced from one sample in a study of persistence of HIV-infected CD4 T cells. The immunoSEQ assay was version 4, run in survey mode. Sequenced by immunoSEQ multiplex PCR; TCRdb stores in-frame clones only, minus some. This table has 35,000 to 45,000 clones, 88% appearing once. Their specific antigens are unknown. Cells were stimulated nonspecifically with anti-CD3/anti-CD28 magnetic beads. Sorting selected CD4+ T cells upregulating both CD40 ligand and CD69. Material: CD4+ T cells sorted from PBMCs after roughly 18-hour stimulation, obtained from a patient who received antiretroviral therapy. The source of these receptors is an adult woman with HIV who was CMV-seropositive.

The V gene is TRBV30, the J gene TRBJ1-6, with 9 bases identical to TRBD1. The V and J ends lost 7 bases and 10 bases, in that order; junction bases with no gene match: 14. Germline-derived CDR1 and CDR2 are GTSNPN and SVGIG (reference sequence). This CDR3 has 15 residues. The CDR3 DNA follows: TGTGCCTCGTCCACAGGGGGCGGGATGCGATCACCCCTCCACTTT. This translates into CASSTGGGMRSPLHF.

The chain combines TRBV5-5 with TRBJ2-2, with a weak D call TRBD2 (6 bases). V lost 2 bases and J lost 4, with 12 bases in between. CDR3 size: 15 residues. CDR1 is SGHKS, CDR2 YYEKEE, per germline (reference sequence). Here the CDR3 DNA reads TGTGCCAGCAGCTTCATGGAGGGCGGCACCGGGGAGCTGTTTTTT. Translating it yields CASSFMEGGTGELFF.

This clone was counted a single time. CDR3: CASSLAAGAGGYTF. In DNA form, the CDR3 reads TGTGCCAGCAGCTTAGCGGCAGGGGCTGGGGGCTACACCTTC. The chain couples TRBV7-8 to TRBJ1-2; D is perhaps TRBD1 (6 bases). The CDR3 contains 14 residues. The V end was cut by 0 bases, the J end by 8 bases, with 13 bases between. Germline CDR1 SGHVS, CDR2 FQNEAQ.

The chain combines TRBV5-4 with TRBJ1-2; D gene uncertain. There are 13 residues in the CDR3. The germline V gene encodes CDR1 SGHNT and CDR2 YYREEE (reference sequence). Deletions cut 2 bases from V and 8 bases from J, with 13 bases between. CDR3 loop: CASSLDGSWGYTF. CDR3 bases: TGTGCCAGCAGCTTAGACGGGAGCTGGGGCTACACCTTC.

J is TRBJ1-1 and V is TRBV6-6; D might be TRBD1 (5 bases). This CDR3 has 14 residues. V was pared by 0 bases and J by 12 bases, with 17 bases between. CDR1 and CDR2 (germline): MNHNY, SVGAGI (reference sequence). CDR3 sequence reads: CASSYSGRELCPFF. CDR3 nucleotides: TGTGCCAGCAGTTACTCGGGCAGGGAGCTTTGCCCTTTCTTT.

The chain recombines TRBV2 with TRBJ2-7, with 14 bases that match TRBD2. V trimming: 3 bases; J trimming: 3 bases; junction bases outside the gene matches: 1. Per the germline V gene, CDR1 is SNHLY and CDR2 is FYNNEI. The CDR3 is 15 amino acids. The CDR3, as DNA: TGTGCCAGCAGTGAGGGACTAGCGGGGGTCTACGAGCAGTACTTC. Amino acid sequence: CASSEGLAGVYEQYF.

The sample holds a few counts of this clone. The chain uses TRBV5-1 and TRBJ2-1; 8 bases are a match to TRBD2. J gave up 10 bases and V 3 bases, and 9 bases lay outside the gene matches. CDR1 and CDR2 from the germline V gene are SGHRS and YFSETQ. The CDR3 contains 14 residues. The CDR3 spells CASSSSSGGTEQFF. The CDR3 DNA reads TGCGCCAGCAGCTCTTCGTCGGGGGGGACAGAGCAGTTCTTC.

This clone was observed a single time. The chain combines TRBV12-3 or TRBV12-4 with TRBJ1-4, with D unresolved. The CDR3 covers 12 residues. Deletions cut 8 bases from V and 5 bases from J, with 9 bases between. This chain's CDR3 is CASGGPNEKLFF. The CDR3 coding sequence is TGTGCCAGCGGTGGCCCGAATGAAAAACTGTTTTTT.

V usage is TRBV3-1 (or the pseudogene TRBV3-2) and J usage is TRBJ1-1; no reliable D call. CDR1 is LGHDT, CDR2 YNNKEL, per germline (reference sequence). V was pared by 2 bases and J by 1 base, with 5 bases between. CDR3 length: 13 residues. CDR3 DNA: TGTGCCAGCAGCCAAAAGACGAACACTGAAGCTTTCTTT. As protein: CASSQKTNTEAFF.

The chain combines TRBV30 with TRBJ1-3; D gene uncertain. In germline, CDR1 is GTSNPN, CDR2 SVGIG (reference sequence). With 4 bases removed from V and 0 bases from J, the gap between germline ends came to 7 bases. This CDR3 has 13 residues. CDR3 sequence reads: CAWKQSSGNTIYF. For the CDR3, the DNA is TGTGCCTGGAAGCAGTCCTCTGGAAACACCATATATTTT.

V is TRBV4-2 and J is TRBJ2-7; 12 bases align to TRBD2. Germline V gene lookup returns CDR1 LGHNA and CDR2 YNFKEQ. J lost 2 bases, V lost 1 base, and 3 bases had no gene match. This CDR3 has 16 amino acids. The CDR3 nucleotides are TGTGCCAGCAGCCAAGCCCGGACTAGCGGGACCTACGAGCAGTACTTC. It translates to CASSQARTSGTYEQYF.

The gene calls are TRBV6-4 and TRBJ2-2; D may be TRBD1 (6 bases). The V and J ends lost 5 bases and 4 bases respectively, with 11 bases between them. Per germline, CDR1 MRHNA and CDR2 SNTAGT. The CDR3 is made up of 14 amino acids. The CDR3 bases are TGTGCCAGCAGTTCCCAGGGGACCACCGGGGAGCTGTTTTTT. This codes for CASSSQGTTGELFF.

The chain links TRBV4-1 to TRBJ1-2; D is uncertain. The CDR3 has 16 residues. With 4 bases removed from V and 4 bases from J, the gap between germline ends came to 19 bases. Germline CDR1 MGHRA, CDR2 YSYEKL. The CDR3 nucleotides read TGCGCCAGCAGCCTCCCCCCTGGGCGCCGAGGCTATGGCTACACCTTC. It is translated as CASSLPPGRRGYGYTF.

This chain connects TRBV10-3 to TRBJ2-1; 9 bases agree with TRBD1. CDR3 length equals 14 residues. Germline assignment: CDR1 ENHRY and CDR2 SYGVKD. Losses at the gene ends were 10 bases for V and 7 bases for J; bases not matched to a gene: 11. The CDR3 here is CATRQGGAMNEQFF. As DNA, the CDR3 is TGTGCCACCAGACAGGGGGGCGCTATGAATGAGCAGTTCTTC.

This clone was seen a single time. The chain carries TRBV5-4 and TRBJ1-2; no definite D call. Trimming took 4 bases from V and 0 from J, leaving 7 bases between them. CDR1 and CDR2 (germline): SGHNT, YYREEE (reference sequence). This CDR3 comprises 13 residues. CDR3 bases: TGTGCCAGCAGCATGATAACTAACTATGGCTACACCTTC. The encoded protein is CASSMITNYGYTF. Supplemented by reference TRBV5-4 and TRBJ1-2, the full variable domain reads ETGVTQSPTHLIKTRGQQVTLRCSSQSGHNTVSWYQQALGQGPQFIFQYYREEENGRGNFPPRFSGLQFPNYSSELNVNALELDDSALYLCASSMITNYGYTFGSGTRLTVV.

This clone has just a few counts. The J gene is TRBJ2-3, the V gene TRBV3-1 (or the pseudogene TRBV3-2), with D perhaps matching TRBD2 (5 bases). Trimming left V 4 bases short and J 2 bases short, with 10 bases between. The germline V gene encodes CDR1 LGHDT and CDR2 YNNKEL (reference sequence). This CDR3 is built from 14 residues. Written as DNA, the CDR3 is TGTGCCAGCAGCCGCGGGCCACTCACAGATACGCAGTATTTT. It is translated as CASSRGPLTDTQYF.

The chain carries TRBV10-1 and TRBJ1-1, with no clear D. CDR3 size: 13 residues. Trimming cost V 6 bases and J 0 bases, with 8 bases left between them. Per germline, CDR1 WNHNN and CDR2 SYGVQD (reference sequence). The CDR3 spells CASSRDMNTEAFF. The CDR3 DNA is TGCGCCAGCAGCAGAGATATGAACACTGAAGCTTTCTTT.

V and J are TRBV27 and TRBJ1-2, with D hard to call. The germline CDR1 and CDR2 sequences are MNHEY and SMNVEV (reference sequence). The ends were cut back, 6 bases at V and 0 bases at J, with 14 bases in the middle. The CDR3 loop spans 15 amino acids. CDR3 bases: TGTGCCAGCAGGACGGCCCGGGGATCTAACTATGGCTACACCTTC. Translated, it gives CASRTARGSNYGYTF.